This entry describes one TCR beta chain. Its matching antigen is unknown. One end of the junction varies from germline; a read error may be responsible. This specimen comes from a study of cytomegalovirus exposure and HLA in healthy donors. Points from the study as a whole: The majority of TCR sequences were rare, yet some public TCRs appeared in many donors.

The assay was immunoSEQ multiplex PCR, and TCRdb's table has in-frame clones only and misses some. This sample carries around 160,000 clones, more than 70% of them seen once, and the ten largest clones take roughly a tenth. The receptor was derived from a man in his thirties or forties in good health and CMV-seropositive. Material: PBMCs.

This CDR3 reads CASSFRQGALF. CDR3 nucleotides: TGTGCCAGCAGCTTCAGACAGGGAGCTCTCTTT. The genes are TRBV7-9 and TRBJ1-1; 7 positions match TRBD1. CDR3 length: 11 amino acids. In germline, CDR1 is SEHNR, CDR2 FQNEAQ (reference sequence).